These 21 T cell receptor beta chains were sequenced from one sample in a study of shared clonotypes between healthy human individuals (TCRdb year 2020). For the CD8 naive samples, CD45RO-negative cells were positively selected for CCR7, yielding a CD45RA+CCR7+ population from which TemRA cells were excluded. Libraries were made using the immunoSEQ multiplex PCR assay. The table was pulled from immuneACCESS by TCRdb, which kept in-frame rearrangements only. Such tables lose some clones; where checked, under half of the loss comes from unresolved V genes, and the rest has no known cause. The sample table holds about 2.2 million clones, of which just over 90% were seen once. 1.5% to 2% of the sample is in the top ten clones. Specimen: naive CD8+ T cells from PBMCs. The sample's cell subset or site label is to be understood as: CD45RA+CCR7+. Receptors originate from a man between 18 and 29 years old in good health. Some clones in this sample may be carry-over from other donors' samples.

About this clone: One junction end does not reproduce the germline sequence, and a read error may be involved. V and J are TRBV28 and TRBJ2-7; possibly TRBD2 for D (6 bases). This CDR3 has 11 residues. Germline V lookup: CDR1 MDHEN, CDR2 SYDVKM. The CDR3 is CASRDSNEQYF. CDR3 in DNA: TGTGCCAGCCGGGACTCCAACGAGCAGTACTTC. The full variable domain, rest sourced from reference TRBV28 and TRBJ2-7, is DVKVTQSSRYLVKRTGEKVFLECVQDMDHENMFWYRQDPGLGLRLIYFSYDVKMKEKGDIPEGYSVSREKKERFSLILESASTNQTSMYLCASRDSNEQYFGPGTRLTVT.

Of note for this clone: Within the sample, other DNA sequences also encode this same CDR3. The chain has TRBV7-8 and TRBJ2-5; D call uncertain. The CDR3 has 13 residues. Trimming shortened V by 1 base and J by 1 base, and 4 bases separated the two germline ends. CDR1 and CDR2 from the germline V gene are SGHVS and FQNEAQ. CDR3 protein: CASSLGPQETQYF. CDR3 coding DNA: TGTGCCAGCAGCTTAGGCCCCCAAGAGACCCAGTACTTC.

This clone occurred once. The V gene is TRBV4-2, the J gene TRBJ2-4; the match to TRBD2 covers 12 bases. V was clipped by 2 bases and J by 0 bases; unmatched bases: 2. Germline lookup yields CDR1 LGHNA and CDR2 YNFKEQ. The CDR3 runs 17 residues. The CDR3 protein is CASSQPGLAGAKNIQYF. The CDR3 bases are TGTGCCAGCAGCCAACCGGGACTAGCGGGAGCCAAAAACATTCAGTACTTC.

The V gene is TRBV5-1, the J gene TRBJ2-7; the match to TRBD2 covers 8 bases. In germline, CDR1 is SGHRS, CDR2 YFSETQ. Trimming at V came to 1 base and at J to 2 bases, leaving 5 bases not matched to a gene. The CDR3 contains 15 residues. The CDR3 coding sequence is TGCGCCAGCAGCTTGTATCTAGCGGGCCCCTACGAGCAGTACTTC. Amino acid sequence: CASSLYLAGPYEQYF.

The chain uses TRBV9 and TRBJ2-3; D uncertain. CDR1 and CDR2 from the germline V gene are SGDLS and YYNGEE. The V and J ends lost 0 bases and 2 bases respectively, with 10 bases between them. The CDR3 sequence is 15 residues long. CDR3 sequence reads: CASSVESQDTDTQYF. The CDR3 DNA reads TGTGCCAGCAGCGTAGAGTCCCAGGACACAGATACGCAGTATTTT. Using reference TRBV9 and TRBJ2-3 for the parts outside the CDR3, the full variable domain is DSGVTQTPKHLITATGQRVTLRCSPRSGDLSVYWYQQSLDQGLQFLIQYYNGEERAKGNILERFSAQQFPDLHSELNLSSLELGDSALYFCASSVESQDTDTQYFGPGTRLTVL.

V usage is TRBV6-5 and J usage is TRBJ2-7; either TRBD1 or TRBD2 may supply D (5 bases each). From germline, CDR1 is MNHEY and CDR2 SVGAGI. CDR3 size: 11 residues. Trimming left V 10 bases short and J 2 bases short, with 9 bases between. The CDR3 is CATGAAYEQYF. In DNA, the CDR3 is TGTGCCACCGGGGCAGCCTACGAGCAGTACTTC.

The rearrangement joins TRBV5-6 to TRBJ2-5; D unclear. Germline values: CDR1 SGHDT, CDR2 YYEEEE. The germline V and J ends were trimmed by 6 bases and 5 bases, with 17 bases remaining between them. The CDR3 is made up of 14 amino acids. CDR3 loop: CASIGRPPGETQYF. CDR3 nucleotide sequence: TGTGCCAGCATCGGGCGCCCCCCCGGGGAGACCCAGTACTTC. Supplemented by reference TRBV5-6 and TRBJ2-5, the full variable domain reads DAGVTQSPTHLIKTRGQQVTLRCSPKSGHDTVSWYQQALGQGPQFIFQYYEEEERQRGNFPDRFSGHQFPNYSSELNVNALLLGDSALYLCASIGRPPGETQYFGPGTRLLVL.

V and J are TRBV1 and TRBJ2-5; TRBD2 is the table's D call, not checked against the DNA. TRBV1 is recorded as a pseudogene. The CDR3 totals 18 residues. The CDR3 loop reads CTSSQQRESGSVQETQYF. CDR3 coding DNA: TGCACCAGCAGCCAGCAAAGGGAGAGCGGGAGTGTTCAAGAGACCCAGTACTTC.

V usage is TRBV2 and J usage is TRBJ2-5, with 9 bases matching TRBD2. The J segment lost 5 bases and the V segment lost 7 bases, leaving 11 bases of the junction unmatched. Germline assignment: CDR1 SNHLY and CDR2 FYNNEI. This CDR3 has 15 residues. The CDR3 loop is CASKKGSGRSETQYF. Here the CDR3 DNA reads TGTGCCAGCAAAAAGGGTAGCGGGAGATCGGAGACCCAGTACTTC.

This clone was counted a single time. This CDR3 is also generated by other DNA sequences in the sample. The chain is built from TRBV28 and TRBJ2-7, with D possibly matching TRBD2 (5 bases). CDR3 length: 12 amino acids. Between the trimmed V and J ends, which lost 4 bases and 3 bases, there was a span of 7 bases. Germline lookup yields CDR1 MDHEN and CDR2 SYDVKM. The CDR3 DNA follows: TGTGCCAGCAGTTACCGGGGCTACGAGCAGTACTTC. Its translation is CASSYRGYEQYF.

The table lists this clone with a count of one. The genes are TRBV9 and TRBJ1-2; 10 bases line up with TRBD1. CDR1 and CDR2 (germline): SGDLS, YYNGEE. This CDR3 spans 17 amino acids. J lost 1 base, V lost 2 bases, and 8 bases had no gene match. DNA of the CDR3: TGTGCCAGCAGCGTTAACCGGGACAGGGGAAATAACTATGGCTACACCTTC. It translates to CASSVNRDRGNNYGYTF.

V usage is TRBV4-3 and J usage is TRBJ2-7; TRBD1 might be the D (5 bases). There are 15 residues in the CDR3. The V gene lost 5 bases and the J gene lost 1 base, with 15 bases spanning the gap. The germline V gene has CDR1 LGHNA and CDR2 YSLEER. For the CDR3, the DNA is TGCGCCAGCAGCAGAGCCTGGGGCCCTTCCTACGAGCAGTACTTC. Encoded protein: CASSRAWGPSYEQYF.

The chain is built from TRBV7-6 and TRBJ2-5, with D perhaps TRBD2 (5 bases). Trimming stripped 4 bases from V and 5 bases from J, with 11 bases between. This CDR3 is 13 amino acids long. The germline V gene encodes CDR1 SGHVS and CDR2 FNYEAQ. This CDR3 is CASSSSRGETQYF. CDR3 DNA: TGTGCCAGCAGCTCCAGCAGAGGGGAGACCCAGTACTTC.

CDR3 sequence reads: CASSSTGSRREQYF. The CDR3 region has the DNA TGTGCCAGCAGTTCCACCGGGAGTAGGCGCGAGCAGTACTTC. This rearrangement joins TRBV6-5 to TRBJ2-7; a weak D match, TRBD2 (6 bases). Germline values: CDR1 MNHEY, CDR2 SVGAGI. Between the trimmed V and J ends, which lost 4 bases and 6 bases, there was a span of 16 bases. The CDR3 loop spans 14 amino acids.

The rearrangement uses TRBV6-1 and TRBJ1-3, with D perhaps TRBD1 (5 bases). The CDR3 has 15 amino acids. V was pared by 7 bases and J by 4 bases, with 17 bases between. Germline CDR1 reads MNHNS; CDR2 reads SASEGT. In DNA form, the CDR3 reads TGTGCCAGCACCCTGGACAAGAATGACGGAAACACCATATATTTT. Translation gives CASTLDKNDGNTIYF.

The V and J genes are TRBV6-5 and TRBJ1-5, with D unresolved. Trimming pared 6 bases from V and 4 bases from J, leaving 10 bases between. The CDR3 runs to 13 residues. Germline values: CDR1 MNHEY, CDR2 SVGAGI. The CDR3 nucleotides are TGTGCCAGCAGGCCCCAGCCAAATCAGCCCCAGCATTTT. It specifies CASRPQPNQPQHF.

The chain has TRBV5-1 and TRBJ2-3, with D perhaps given as TRBD1 or TRBD2 (5 bases each). Trimming removed 4 bases at V and 2 bases at J, with 14 bases between. From germline, CDR1 is SGHRS and CDR2 YFSETQ. This CDR3 contains 15 residues. This chain's CDR3 is CASSLTWGNTDTQYF. The CDR3 DNA reads as TGCGCCAGCAGCCTCACATGGGGGAACACAGATACGCAGTATTTT.

This chain joins TRBV6-5 and TRBJ1-2, with unresolved D. Germline CDR1 is MNHEY and CDR2 is SVGAGI. The CDR3 is made up of 14 amino acids. Trimming left V 3 bases short and J 2 bases short, with 10 bases between. The CDR3 reads CASSYGAQNYGYTF. The CDR3 DNA is TGTGCCAGCAGTTATGGAGCACAGAACTATGGCTACACCTTC.

This clone was seen a single time. The chain recombines TRBV27 with TRBJ2-1; possibly TRBD1 for D (6 bases). V dropped 5 bases and J dropped 2 bases, with 13 bases sitting between them. This CDR3 is built from 15 residues. Germline loops: CDR1 MNHEY, CDR2 SMNVEV (reference sequence). The CDR3 loop reads CASSAQGRPYNEQFF. The CDR3 region has the DNA TGTGCCAGCAGTGCCCAGGGGAGACCCTACAATGAGCAGTTCTTC.

This chain connects TRBV7-9 to TRBJ2-7; 13 nucleotides match TRBD2. From germline, CDR1 is SEHNR and CDR2 FQNEAQ (reference sequence). V was pared by 4 bases and J by 1 base, with 4 bases of the junction left unmatched. The CDR3 covers 16 residues. CDR3 DNA sequence: TGTGCCAGCAGCTCGACTAGCGGGAGGCATTCCTACGAGCAGTACTTC. It specifies CASSSTSGRHSYEQYF.

The CDR3 region has the DNA TGTGCCTGGAGTGGCTGGACAGAAGCTAACTATGGCTACACCTTC. Translation: CAWSGWTEANYGYTF. The genes are TRBV30 and TRBJ1-2, with a weak D call TRBD1 (6 bases). The CDR3 runs 15 residues. Trimming cost V 1 base and J 0 bases, with 12 bases left between them. The V gene's germline CDR1 is GTSNPN and CDR2 SVGIG (reference sequence).